This TCR beta chain was captured by sequencing in a study of cytomegalovirus exposure and HLA in healthy donors. Study overall: As released early, the data held 80 million to 90 million unique TCRs from HLA-typed donors. Study-wide results and limits: Presence/absence analyses assumed roughly uniform sequencing depth across donors, which may not hold. Among TCR beta chains, those listed as cytomegalovirus-associated numbered over 150.

Regarding this clone: As yet, its antigen is unknown.

The PCR had 60 Vbeta and 13 Jbeta primers. The data were produced by immunoSEQ multiplex PCR, yet TCRdb's version contains in-frame clones alone and is incomplete. The repertoire table contains 65,000 to 80,000 clones. The source of this sequence is a man aged 25 to 40 in good health and CMV-seronegative. Input material: PBMCs.

CDR3 nucleotides: TGTGCCAGCAGAACAGGGGCTAACTATGGCTACACCTTC. As protein: CASRTGANYGYTF. The V call is TRBV5-6, the J call TRBJ1-2; 7 bases match TRBD1. Germline V gene lookup returns CDR1 SGHDT and CDR2 YYEEEE. The CDR3 is made up of 13 amino acids. The J segment lost 0 bases and the V segment lost 5 bases, leaving 1 base of the junction unmatched.